A single TCR beta chain is shown here with its context. Seattle cases were enrolled at active infection and followed longitudinally. Only in-frame clones appear in the TCRdb table, and some are missing; sequencing was by immunoSEQ multiplex PCR. This table has over 45,000 clones, nearly 90% appearing once. The data were taken from a study of blood T cell repertoires in COVID-19. Overall study: Sample material is recorded as cDNA or gDNA derived from T cells, B-cell-depleted T cells, or PBMCs.

Sequencing was carried out using peripheral blood. The TCR comes from a woman aged 55-70 years with COVID-19, enrolled during active disease.

Here the CDR3 reads CASKEGLDRVETGELFF. The CDR3 bases are TGCGCCAGCAAAGAGGGTCTGGACAGGGTTGAAACCGGGGAGCTGTTTTTT. The chain uses TRBV10-2 and TRBJ2-2, with 8 bases lining up with TRBD1. The V gene's germline CDR1 is WSHSY and CDR2 SAAADI. V was clipped by 7 bases and J by 5 bases; unmatched bases: 15. This CDR3 is built from 17 residues.